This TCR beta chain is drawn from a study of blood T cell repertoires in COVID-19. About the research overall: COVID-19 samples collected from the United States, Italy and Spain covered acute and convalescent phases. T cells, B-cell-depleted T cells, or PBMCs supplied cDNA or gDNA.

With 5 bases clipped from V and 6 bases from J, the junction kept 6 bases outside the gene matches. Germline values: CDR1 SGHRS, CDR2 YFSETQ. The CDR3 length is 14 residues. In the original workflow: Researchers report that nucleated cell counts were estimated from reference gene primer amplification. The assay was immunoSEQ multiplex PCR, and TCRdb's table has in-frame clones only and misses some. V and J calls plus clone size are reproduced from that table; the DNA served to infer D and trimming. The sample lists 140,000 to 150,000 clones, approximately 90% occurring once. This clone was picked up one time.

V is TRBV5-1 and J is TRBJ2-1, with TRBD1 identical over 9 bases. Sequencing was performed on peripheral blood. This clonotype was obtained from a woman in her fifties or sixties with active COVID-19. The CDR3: CASSTGTGTNEQFF. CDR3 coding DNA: TGCGCCAGCAGTACCGGGACAGGGACCAATGAGCAGTTCTTC. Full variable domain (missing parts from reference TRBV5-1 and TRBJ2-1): KAGVTQTPRYLIKTRGQQVTLSCSPISGHRSVSWYQQTPGQGLQFLFEYFSETQRNKGNFPGRFSGRQFSNSRSEMNVSTLELGDSALYLCASSTGTGTNEQFFGPGTRLTVL.